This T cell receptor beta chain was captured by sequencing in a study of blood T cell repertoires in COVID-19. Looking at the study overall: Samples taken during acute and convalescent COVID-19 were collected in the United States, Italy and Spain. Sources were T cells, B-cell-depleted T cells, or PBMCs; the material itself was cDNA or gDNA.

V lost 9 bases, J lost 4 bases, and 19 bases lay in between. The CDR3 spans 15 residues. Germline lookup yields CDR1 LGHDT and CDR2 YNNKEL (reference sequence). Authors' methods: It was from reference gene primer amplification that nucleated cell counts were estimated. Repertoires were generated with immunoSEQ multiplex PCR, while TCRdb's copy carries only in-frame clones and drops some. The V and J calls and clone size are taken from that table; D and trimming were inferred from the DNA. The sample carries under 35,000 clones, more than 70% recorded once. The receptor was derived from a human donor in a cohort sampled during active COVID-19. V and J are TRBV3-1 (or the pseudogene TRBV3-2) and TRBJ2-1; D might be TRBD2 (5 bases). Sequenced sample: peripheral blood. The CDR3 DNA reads TGTGCCAGTGGCGCGGGCTACCCGATATACAATGAGCAGTTCTTC. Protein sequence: CASGAGYPIYNEQFF.